Detailed here is one TCR beta chain. The antigen is unknown. CD8 cells regarded as naive lacked CD45RO, were positively chosen for CCR7, and omitted terminally differentiated effector memory CD45RA+ cells. Recent vaccinations or acute infections were absent in the healthy HIV-negative adult donors. These data come from a study of shared clonotypes between healthy human individuals. Study context: CD4 naive and memory got three plates each, CD8 naive two, CD8 memory one.

The assay was immunoSEQ multiplex PCR, and TCRdb's table has in-frame clones only and misses some. Of about 2 million clones listed, about 95% are singletons. Study-wide findings and caveats: Naive subsets generally exceeded memory subsets in estimated richness. When compared with the clonotypes that were shared by all four sorted-subset donors, the non-shared clonotypes turned out to have lower generation probabilities.

This sequence originates from a man younger than 35 in good health. Sequencing was done on a sample of naive CD8+ T cells sorted from blood.

The CDR3 sequence is CASSEGPGGNNEQFF. DNA of the CDR3: TGTGCCAGCAGCGAAGGCCCCGGTGGCAACAATGAGCAGTTCTTC. The chain recombines TRBV7-9 with TRBJ2-1; D is unclear. CDR3 size: 15 residues. Per the germline V gene, CDR1 is SEHNR and CDR2 is FQNEAQ (reference sequence). V was clipped by 5 bases and J by 5 bases, with 16 bases between them.